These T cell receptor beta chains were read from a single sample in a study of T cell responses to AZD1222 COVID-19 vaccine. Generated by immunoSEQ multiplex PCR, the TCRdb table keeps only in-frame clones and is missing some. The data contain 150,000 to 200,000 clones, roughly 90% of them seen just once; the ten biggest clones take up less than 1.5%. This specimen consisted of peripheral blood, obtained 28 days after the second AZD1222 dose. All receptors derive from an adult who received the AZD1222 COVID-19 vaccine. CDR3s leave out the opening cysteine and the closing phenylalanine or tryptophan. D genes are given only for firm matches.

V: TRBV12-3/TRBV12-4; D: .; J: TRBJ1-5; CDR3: AGAQGSNQPQH
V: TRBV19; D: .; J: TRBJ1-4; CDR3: ASQRLTNEKLF
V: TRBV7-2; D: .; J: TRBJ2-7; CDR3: ASSLNRDYEQY
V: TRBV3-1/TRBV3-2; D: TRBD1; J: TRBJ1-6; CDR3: ASSSGTGANSPLH
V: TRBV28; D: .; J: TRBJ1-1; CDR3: ASSFGGSVNTEAF
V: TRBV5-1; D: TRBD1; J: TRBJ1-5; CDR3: ASSLTGGNQPQH
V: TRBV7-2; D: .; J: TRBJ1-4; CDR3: ASSLVQGGSNEKLF
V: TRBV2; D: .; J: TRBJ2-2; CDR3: ASSEEGLNTGELF
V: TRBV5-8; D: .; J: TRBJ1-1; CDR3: ASSLGQTF
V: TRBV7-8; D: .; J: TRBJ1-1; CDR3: ASSLGHRGYEAF
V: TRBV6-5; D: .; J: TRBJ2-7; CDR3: ASGRDPTYEQY
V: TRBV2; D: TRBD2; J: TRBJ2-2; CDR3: ASSLLAGVGGELF
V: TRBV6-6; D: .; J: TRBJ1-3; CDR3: ASSYLDSSGNTIY
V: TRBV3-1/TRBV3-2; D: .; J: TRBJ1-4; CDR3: ASSQEPDSEKLF
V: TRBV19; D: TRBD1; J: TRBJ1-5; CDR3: ASSIYPLGGRRQPQH
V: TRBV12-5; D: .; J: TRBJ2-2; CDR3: ASGLGRNTGELF
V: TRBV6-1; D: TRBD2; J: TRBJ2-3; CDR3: ASRESLARSTDTQY
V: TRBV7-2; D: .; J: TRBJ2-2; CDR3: ASSVPGMAGPGELF
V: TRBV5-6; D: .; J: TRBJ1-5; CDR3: ASSPRQENNQPQH
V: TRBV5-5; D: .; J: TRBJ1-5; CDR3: ASSSGRSSPEH
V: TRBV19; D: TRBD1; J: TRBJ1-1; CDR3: ASSRGTGANTEAF
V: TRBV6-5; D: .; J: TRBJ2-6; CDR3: ASSYFRSGANVLT
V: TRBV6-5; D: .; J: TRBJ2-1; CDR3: ASSYSEAPGQNEQF
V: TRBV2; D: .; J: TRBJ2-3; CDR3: ASSPSPTDTQY
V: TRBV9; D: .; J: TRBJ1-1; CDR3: ASSEGPNTEAF
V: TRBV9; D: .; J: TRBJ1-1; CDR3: ASSAMGNTEAF
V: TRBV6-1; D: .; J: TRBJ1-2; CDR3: ASSEGGYGYT
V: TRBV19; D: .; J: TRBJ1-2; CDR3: ASHAQGSYGYT
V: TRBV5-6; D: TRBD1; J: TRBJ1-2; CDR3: ASSPDRGRGGYT
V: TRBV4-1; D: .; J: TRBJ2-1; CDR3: ASGPKSSYNEQF
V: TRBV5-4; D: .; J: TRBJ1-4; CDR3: ASSTEQATNEKLF
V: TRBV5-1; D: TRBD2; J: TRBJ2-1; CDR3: ASSLAWLAGGSSYNEQF
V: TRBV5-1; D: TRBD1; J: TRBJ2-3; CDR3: ASNLPPGTGGTDTQY
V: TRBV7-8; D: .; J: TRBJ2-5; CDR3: ASSLVGSSGETQY
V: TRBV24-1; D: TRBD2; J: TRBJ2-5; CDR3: ATSDKRLAGGETQY
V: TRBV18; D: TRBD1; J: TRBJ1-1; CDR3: ASSPLGGGTGLTEAF
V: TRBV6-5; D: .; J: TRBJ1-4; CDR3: ASKGVLDEKLF